The 7 T cell receptor beta chains presented below share a single source sample, sequenced in a study of cytomegalovirus exposure and HLA in healthy donors. In the PCR, 60 Vbeta and 13 Jbeta primers were used. Generated by immunoSEQ multiplex PCR, the TCRdb table keeps only in-frame clones and is missing some. The sample lists some 130,000 clones; around 80% were seen once. Sequenced material: PBMCs. Every receptor here comes from a human donor in good health.

This rearrangement joins TRBV19 to TRBJ1-1; TRBD1 matches at 7 bases. V shed 6 bases and J 3 bases; nucleotides not matched to a gene: 10. The CDR3 spans 15 residues. CDR1 LNHDA and CDR2 SQIVND come from the germline V gene (reference sequence). The CDR3 DNA is TGTGCCAGTAGCACGACAGGGTTCCTTGACACTGAAGCTTTCTTT. Translation gives CASSTTGFLDTEAFF.

This chain connects TRBV10-2 to TRBJ2-7; TRBD2 aligns across 7 bases. CDR1 and CDR2 from the germline V gene are WSHSY and SAAADI. This CDR3 contains 13 residues. Losses at the gene ends were 6 bases for V and 4 bases for J; bases not matched to a gene: 6. The CDR3 coding sequence is TGCGCCAGCAGCCGAATAGCGGGTTACGAGCAGTACTTC. This translates into CASSRIAGYEQYF.

The V gene is TRBV4-2, the J gene TRBJ2-1; TRBD2 matches 11 bases. The V and J ends lost 7 bases and 9 bases, in that order; junction bases with no gene match: 5. The CDR3 loop spans 13 amino acids. Germline CDR1 LGHNA, CDR2 YNFKEQ. The CDR3 sequence: CASTGTSGSEQFF. CDR3 sequence (DNA): TGTGCCAGCACCGGGACTAGCGGCTCTGAGCAGTTCTTC.

J is TRBJ1-5 and V is TRBV7-3; D gene ambiguous. Per germline, CDR1 SGHTA and CDR2 FQGTGA. This CDR3 is 15 amino acids long. Between the trimmed V and J ends, which lost 4 bases and 5 bases, there was a span of 15 bases. The CDR3 is CASSSRLKDDQPQHF. The CDR3 bases are TGTGCCAGCAGCTCCCGACTCAAGGATGATCAGCCCCAGCATTTT.

In DNA form, the CDR3 reads TGTGCCAGCAGCGACGGGACAGGGGGGTACAATGAGCAGTTCTTC. Amino acid sequence: CASSDGTGGYNEQFF. This sequence joins TRBV5-4 and TRBJ2-1, with 11 bases that match TRBD1. Germline loops: CDR1 SGHNT, CDR2 YYREEE (reference sequence). CDR3 length equals 15 residues. V lost 4 bases and J lost 4; bases outside the gene matches: 4.

This sequence joins TRBV27 and TRBJ2-7; TRBD1 agrees at 7 bases. CDR1 and CDR2 from the germline V gene are MNHEY and SMNVEV (reference sequence). The CDR3 spans 14 residues. V gave up 6 bases and J gave up 3 bases; unmatched junction bases: 8. CDR3 sequence (DNA): TGTGCCAGCAGCCATATTGGGGACAGCTACGAGCAGTACTTC. Its protein is CASSHIGDSYEQYF.

The chain joins TRBV27 to TRBJ2-7, with 7 bases that match TRBD1. J lost 3 bases, V lost 2 bases, and 7 bases had no gene match. The germline CDR1 and CDR2 sequences are MNHEY and SMNVEV (reference sequence). The CDR3 contains 15 residues. This chain's CDR3 is CASSLLGGSYYEQYF. For the CDR3, the DNA is TGTGCCAGCAGTTTACTAGGGGGCTCCTACTACGAGCAGTACTTC.